One sample yielded the 17 T cell receptor beta chains listed below, sequenced in a study of blood T cell repertoires in COVID-19. TCRdb's table, derived via immunoSEQ multiplex PCR, lists solely in-frame clones and lacks some. Of about 87,000 clones in the sample, roughly 82% are singletons; the top ten hold roughly 25%. Sequenced sample: peripheral blood. The receptors stem from a human donor in a cohort sampled during active COVID-19.

The chain joins TRBV13 to TRBJ2-7, with 8 nucleotides matching TRBD1. Germline CDR1 and CDR2: PRHDT and FYEKMQ (reference sequence). After removal of 5 bases from V and 3 bases from J, the junction contained 12 bases not matched to a gene. The CDR3 is made up of 16 amino acids. This CDR3 reads CASSARDRFVFYEQYF. The CDR3, as DNA: TGTGCCAGCAGCGCCCGGGACAGGTTTGTATTCTACGAGCAGTACTTC.

The chain employs TRBV2 and TRBJ1-5; 7 bases fit TRBD1. Germline lookup yields CDR1 SNHLY and CDR2 FYNNEI. The CDR3 totals 13 residues. Trimming cost V 4 bases and J 6 bases; bases outside gene matches: 3. The CDR3 nucleotides read TGTGCCAGCAGTGCCGACAGGGCTCAGCCCCAGCATTTT. Encoded protein: CASSADRAQPQHF.

V and J are TRBV7-2 and TRBJ2-1; 10 nucleotides match TRBD1. Per the germline V gene, CDR1 is SGHTA and CDR2 is FQGNSA. The CDR3 loop spans 15 amino acids. The V and J ends lost 1 base and 15 bases, in that order; junction bases with no gene match: 12. CDR3 DNA sequence: TGTGCCAGCAGCTTAGATGGGACAGGGGCCCCAATTGGGTTCTTC. It translates to CASSLDGTGAPIGFF.

This chain uses TRBV6-6 with TRBJ1-2; D unresolved. CDR3 length: 13 amino acids. With 7 bases removed from V and 1 base from J, the gap between germline ends came to 10 bases. CDR1 is MNHNY and CDR2 is SVGAGI in the germline V gene (reference sequence). The CDR3 protein is CASTPTGNYGYTF. The CDR3 coding sequence is TGTGCCAGCACCCCAACGGGTAACTATGGCTACACCTTC.

The chain employs TRBV2 and TRBJ2-2, with 10 bases aligning to TRBD1. The V gene end was trimmed by 7 bases and the J gene end by 6 bases; junction bases not matched to a gene: 11. Germline assignment: CDR1 SNHLY and CDR2 FYNNEI. CDR3 length: 16 amino acids. The DNA for the CDR3 is TGTGCCAGCAATTCGGAGAGACAGGGGGCGCCCGGGGAGCTGTTTTTT. Translated, it gives CASNSERQGAPGELFF.

V gene TRBV19 combines with J gene TRBJ2-7; D not certain. The CDR3 length is 15 residues. Looked up from germline, CDR1 is LNHDA and CDR2 is SQIVND (reference sequence). Trimming left V 1 base short and J 1 base short, with 11 bases between. The CDR3 here is CASSIGYRESYEQYF. The DNA of the CDR3 is TGTGCCAGTAGTATAGGATACCGCGAATCCTACGAGCAGTACTTC.

The CDR3 DNA is TGTGCCAGCAGTCCCCCGGGACAGCACTATGGCTACACCTTC. As protein: CASSPPGQHYGYTF. J is TRBJ1-2 and V is TRBV28; TRBD1 agrees at 7 bases. Germline V gene sequence: CDR1 MDHEN, CDR2 SYDVKM. There are 14 residues in the CDR3. V shed 5 bases, J shed 3 bases, and the junction held 6 bases outside the gene matches.

The rearrangement joins TRBV24-1 to TRBJ2-5; 11 positions agree with TRBD2. The CDR3 contains 15 residues. Per germline, CDR1 KGHDR and CDR2 SFDVKD. J lost 1 base, V lost 10 bases, and 7 bases had no gene match. CDR3 nucleotide sequence: TGTGCCACTCCTCGACTAGCGGGGTTCCAAGAGACCCAGTACTTC. This codes for CATPRLAGFQETQYF.

This rearrangement joins TRBV10-2 to TRBJ1-5; possibly TRBD1 for D (6 bases). The CDR3 contains 13 residues. The V end lost 5 bases, the J end lost 8 bases, and 13 bases lay between the germline ends. CDR1 and CDR2 (germline): WSHSY, SAAADI. Here the CDR3 reads CASSLGAREPQHF. The CDR3 DNA is TGCGCCAGCAGTCTGGGGGCGCGGGAGCCCCAGCATTTT.

The CDR3 DNA follows: TGCGCCAGCAGTCAAACATATACTACAGGGAGGGGGATTAATTCACCCCTCCACTTT. This encodes CASSQTYTTGRGINSPLHF. The chain joins TRBV23-1 to TRBJ1-6, with TRBD1 as a possible D gene (6 bases). TRBV23-1 has ORF status, its function being uncertain. The V end lost 2 bases, the J end lost 6 bases, and 23 bases lay between the germline ends. The CDR3 sequence is 19 residues long.

This chain connects TRBV5-6 to TRBJ2-1; 13 nucleotides align to TRBD2. CDR3 size: 16 residues. V shed 3 bases and J 7 bases; nucleotides not matched to a gene: 7. The germline V gene encodes CDR1 SGHDT and CDR2 YYEEEE. The CDR3 region is CASSSPRTSGGNEQFF. The CDR3 bases are TGTGCCAGCAGCTCCCCTCGGACTAGCGGGGGAAATGAGCAGTTCTTC.

The chain combines TRBV6-1 with TRBJ2-1; 10 bases are shared with TRBD1. CDR3 length: 16 residues. The V gene's germline CDR1 is MNHNS and CDR2 SASEGT. The J segment lost 8 bases and the V segment lost 4 bases, leaving 11 bases of the junction unmatched. The DNA for the CDR3 is TGTGCCAGCAGTGTGGGGGACAGGGGCCGTCTGCATGAGCAGTTCTTC. This codes for CASSVGDRGRLHEQFF.

V usage is TRBV7-9 and J usage is TRBJ2-3; 11 nucleotides match TRBD2. The CDR3 sequence is 16 residues long. V was clipped by 7 bases and J by 1 base; unmatched bases: 7. The germline V gene encodes CDR1 SEHNR and CDR2 FQNEAQ (reference sequence). The CDR3: CASTQLAGARTDTQYF. The CDR3 nucleotides read TGTGCCAGCACCCAACTAGCGGGGGCGCGCACAGATACGCAGTATTTT.

The gene calls are TRBV19 and TRBJ2-7, with a tentative D call TRBD2 (5 bases). Trimming removed 3 bases at V and 2 bases at J, with 20 bases between. Per germline, CDR1 LNHDA and CDR2 SQIVND (reference sequence). The CDR3 extends over 17 amino acids. CDR3 bases: TGTGCCAGTAGTATCGTCCCCCAAGACGGAGGAACCTACGAGCAGTACTTC. Protein product: CASSIVPQDGGTYEQYF.

The genes are TRBV29-1 and TRBJ1-1; D remains unclear. CDR3 length: 10 residues. The germline V gene encodes CDR1 SQVTM and CDR2 ANQGSEA. V lost 4 bases, J lost 8 bases, and 8 bases lay in between. The CDR3: CSVGQLEAFF. The CDR3 nucleotides read TGCAGCGTTGGACAACTCGAAGCTTTCTTT.

The rearrangement links TRBV24-1 to TRBJ1-2; TRBD1 aligns across 8 bases. Germline CDR1 and CDR2: KGHDR and SFDVKD. V gave up 3 bases and J gave up 5 bases; unmatched junction bases: 4. There are 14 residues in the CDR3. CDR3: CATSDRDRQYGYTF. The CDR3 nucleotides read TGTGCCACCAGTGATCGGGACAGGCAATATGGCTACACCTTC.

V gene TRBV6-5 combines with J gene TRBJ2-2; no reliable D call. Trimming took off 2 bases at V and 8 bases at J, with 6 bases between the two ends. The V gene's germline CDR1 is MNHEY and CDR2 SVGAGI. CDR3 length equals 12 residues. CDR3 coding DNA: TGTGCCAGCAGTTACCCGCGGGGGGAGCTGTTTTTT. Translation: CASSYPRGELFF.